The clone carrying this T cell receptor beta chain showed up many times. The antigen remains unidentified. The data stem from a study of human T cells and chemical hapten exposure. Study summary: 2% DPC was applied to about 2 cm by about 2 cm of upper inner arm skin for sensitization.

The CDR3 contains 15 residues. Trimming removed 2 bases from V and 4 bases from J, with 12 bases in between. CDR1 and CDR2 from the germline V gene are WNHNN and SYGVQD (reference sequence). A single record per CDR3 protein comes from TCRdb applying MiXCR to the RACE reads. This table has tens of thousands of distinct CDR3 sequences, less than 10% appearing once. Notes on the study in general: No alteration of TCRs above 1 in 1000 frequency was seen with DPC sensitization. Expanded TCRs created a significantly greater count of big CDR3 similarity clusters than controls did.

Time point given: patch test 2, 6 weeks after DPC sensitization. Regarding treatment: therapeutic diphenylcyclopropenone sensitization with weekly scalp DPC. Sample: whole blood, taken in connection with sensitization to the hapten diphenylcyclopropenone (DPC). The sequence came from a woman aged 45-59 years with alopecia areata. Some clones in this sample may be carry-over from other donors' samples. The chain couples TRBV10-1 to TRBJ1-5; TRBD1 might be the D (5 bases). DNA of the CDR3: TGCGCCAGCAGTGAGGTGAGGGGTTGGAATCAGCCCCAGCATTTT. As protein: CASSEVRGWNQPQHF.